This T cell receptor beta chain was sequenced in a study of identical twins. Findings and caveats of the study: Out-of-frame sharing of TCR alpha in monozygotic twins was underestimated by models. The study found weaker excess twin sharing in beta out-of-frame sequences.

Comment on this clonotype: What it binds is not known.

TCRdb ran MiXCR on the 5' RACE reads and lists one entry per CDR3 protein. The data hold roughly 250,000 distinct CDR3 sequences, with roughly 7.5% observed a single time. This sample also appeared in a second study, on yellow fever vaccine responses in identical twins.

This TCR was sampled from a woman aged 18-35 years in good health. The sample taken for sequencing was CD8+ T cells sorted from blood.

The CDR3, as DNA: TGTGCCAGCAGCCCCCTCCTGACAGTATCGGCCTACAATGAGCAGTTCTTC. Its protein is CASSPLLTVSAYNEQFF. The rearrangement joins TRBV3-1 to TRBJ2-1; the D gene is possibly TRBD1 (5 bases). Germline V gene sequence: CDR1 LGHDT, CDR2 YNNKEL (reference sequence). The length of the CDR3 is 17 residues. Between the trimmed V and J ends, which lost 4 bases and 2 bases, there was a span of 18 bases.